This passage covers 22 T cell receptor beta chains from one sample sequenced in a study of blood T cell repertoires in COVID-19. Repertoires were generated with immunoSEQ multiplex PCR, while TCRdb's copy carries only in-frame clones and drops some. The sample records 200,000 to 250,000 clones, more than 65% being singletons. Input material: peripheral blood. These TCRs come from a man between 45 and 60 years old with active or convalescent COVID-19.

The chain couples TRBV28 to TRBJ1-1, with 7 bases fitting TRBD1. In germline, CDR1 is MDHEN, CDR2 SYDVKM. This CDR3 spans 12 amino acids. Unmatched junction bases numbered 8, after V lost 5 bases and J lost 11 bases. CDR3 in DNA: TGTGCCAGCAGTGGACAGGAAATGTGGGCTTTCTTT. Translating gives CASSGQEMWAFF.

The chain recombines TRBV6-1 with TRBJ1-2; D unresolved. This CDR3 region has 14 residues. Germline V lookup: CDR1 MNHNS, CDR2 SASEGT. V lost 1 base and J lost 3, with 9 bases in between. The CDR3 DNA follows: TGTGCCAGCAGTGAAGGCGAGGAGTACTATGGCTACACCTTC. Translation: CASSEGEEYYGYTF.

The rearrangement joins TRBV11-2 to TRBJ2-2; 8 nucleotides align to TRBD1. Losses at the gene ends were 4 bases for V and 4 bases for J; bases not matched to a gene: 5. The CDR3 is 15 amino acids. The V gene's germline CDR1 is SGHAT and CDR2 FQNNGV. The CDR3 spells CASSYGQGVTGELFF. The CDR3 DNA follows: TGTGCCAGCAGCTATGGACAGGGAGTCACCGGGGAGCTGTTTTTT.

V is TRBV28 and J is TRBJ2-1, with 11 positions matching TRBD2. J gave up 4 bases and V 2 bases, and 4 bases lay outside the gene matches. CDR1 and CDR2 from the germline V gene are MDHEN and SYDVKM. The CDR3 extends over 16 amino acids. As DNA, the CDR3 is TGTGCCAGCAGTTTAACTAGCGGGAGATGGTACAATGAGCAGTTCTTC. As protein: CASSLTSGRWYNEQFF.

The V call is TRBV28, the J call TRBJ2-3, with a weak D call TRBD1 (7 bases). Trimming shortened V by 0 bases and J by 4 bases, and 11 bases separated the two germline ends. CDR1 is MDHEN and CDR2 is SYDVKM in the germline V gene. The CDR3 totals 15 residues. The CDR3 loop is CASSLWQGGADTQYF. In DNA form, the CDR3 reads TGTGCCAGCAGTTTATGGCAGGGGGGCGCAGATACGCAGTATTTT.

The CDR3 reads CASNRLAGGHEQFF. The CDR3 DNA is TGTGCCAGCAATAGACTAGCGGGGGGCCATGAGCAGTTCTTC. The rearrangement links TRBV2 to TRBJ2-1; TRBD2 matches 13 bases. The CDR3 runs 14 residues. V was clipped by 7 bases and J by 8 bases; unmatched bases: 5. Germline V CDR1 and CDR2: SNHLY, FYNNEI.

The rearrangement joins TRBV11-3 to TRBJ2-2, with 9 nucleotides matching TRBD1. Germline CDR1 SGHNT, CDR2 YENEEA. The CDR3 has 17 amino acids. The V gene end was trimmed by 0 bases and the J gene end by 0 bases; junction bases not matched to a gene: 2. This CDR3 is CASSLDWDRANTGELFF. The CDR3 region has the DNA TGTGCCAGCAGCTTAGATTGGGACAGGGCGAACACCGGGGAGCTGTTTTTT.

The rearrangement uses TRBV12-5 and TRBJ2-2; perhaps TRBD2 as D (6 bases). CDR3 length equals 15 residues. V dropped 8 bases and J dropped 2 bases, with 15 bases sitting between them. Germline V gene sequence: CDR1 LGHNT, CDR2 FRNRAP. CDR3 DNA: TGTGCTAGTTCCATAGACGGACTAAACACCGGGGAGCTGTTTTTT. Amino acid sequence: CASSIDGLNTGELFF.

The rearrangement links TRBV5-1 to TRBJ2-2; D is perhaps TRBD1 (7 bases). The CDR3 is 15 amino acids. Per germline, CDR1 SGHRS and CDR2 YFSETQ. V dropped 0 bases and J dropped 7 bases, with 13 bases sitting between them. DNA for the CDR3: TGCGCCAGCAGCTTGGACCAGGGGGGCGTCGGGGAGCTGTTTTTT. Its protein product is CASSLDQGGVGELFF.

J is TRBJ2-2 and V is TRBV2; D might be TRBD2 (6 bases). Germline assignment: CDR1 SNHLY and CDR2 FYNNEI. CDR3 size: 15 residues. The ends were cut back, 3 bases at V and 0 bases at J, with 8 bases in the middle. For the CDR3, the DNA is TGTGCCAGCAGTGATGCGGGATCGAACACCGGGGAGCTGTTTTTT. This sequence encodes CASSDAGSNTGELFF. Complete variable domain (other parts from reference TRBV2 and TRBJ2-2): EPEVTQTPSHQVTQMGQEVILRCVPISNHLYFYWYRQILGQKVEFLVSFYNNEISEKSEIFDDQFSVERPDGSNFTLKIRSTKLEDSAMYFCASSDAGSNTGELFFGEGSRLTVL.

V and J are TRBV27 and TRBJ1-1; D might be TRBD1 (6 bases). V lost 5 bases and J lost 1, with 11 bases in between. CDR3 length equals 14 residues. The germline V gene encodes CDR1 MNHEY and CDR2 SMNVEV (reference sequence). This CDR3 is CASSDGQTNTEAFF. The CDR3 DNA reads TGTGCCAGCAGTGATGGACAGACGAACACTGAAGCTTTCTTT.

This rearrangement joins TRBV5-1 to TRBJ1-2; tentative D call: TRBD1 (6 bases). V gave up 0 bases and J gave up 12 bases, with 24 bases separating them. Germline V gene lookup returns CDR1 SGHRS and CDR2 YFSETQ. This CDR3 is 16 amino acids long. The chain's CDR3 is CASSLGTDLTMASNTF. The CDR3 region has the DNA TGCGCCAGCAGCTTGGGGACAGACCTAACTATGGCTAGTAACACCTTC.

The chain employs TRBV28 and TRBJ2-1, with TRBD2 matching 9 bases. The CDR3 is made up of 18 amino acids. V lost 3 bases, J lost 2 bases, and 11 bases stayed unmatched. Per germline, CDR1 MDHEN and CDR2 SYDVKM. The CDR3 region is CASSFSREGRVPYNEQFF. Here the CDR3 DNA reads TGTGCCAGCAGTTTCTCGCGGGAGGGCCGTGTCCCCTACAATGAGCAGTTCTTC.

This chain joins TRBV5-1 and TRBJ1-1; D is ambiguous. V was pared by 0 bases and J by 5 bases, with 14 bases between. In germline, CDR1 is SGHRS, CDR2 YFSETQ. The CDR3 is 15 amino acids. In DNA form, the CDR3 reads TGCGCCAGCAGCTTGGTAAGCGTACAGCGGACTGAAGCTTTCTTT. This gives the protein CASSLVSVQRTEAFF.

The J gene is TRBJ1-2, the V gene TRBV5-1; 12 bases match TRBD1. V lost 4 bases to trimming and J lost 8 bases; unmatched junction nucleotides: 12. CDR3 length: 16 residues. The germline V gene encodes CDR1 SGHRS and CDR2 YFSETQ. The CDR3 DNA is TGCGCCAGCAGCCCAACCCCGGGACAGGGGGCAGGGGGCTACACCTTC. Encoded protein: CASSPTPGQGAGGYTF.

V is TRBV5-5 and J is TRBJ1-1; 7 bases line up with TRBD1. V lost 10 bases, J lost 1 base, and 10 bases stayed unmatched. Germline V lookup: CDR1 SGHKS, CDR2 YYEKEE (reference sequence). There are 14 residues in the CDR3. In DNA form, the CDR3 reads TGTGCCCGACCACCGGGACAGACGAACACTGAAGCTTTCTTT. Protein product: CARPPGQTNTEAFF.

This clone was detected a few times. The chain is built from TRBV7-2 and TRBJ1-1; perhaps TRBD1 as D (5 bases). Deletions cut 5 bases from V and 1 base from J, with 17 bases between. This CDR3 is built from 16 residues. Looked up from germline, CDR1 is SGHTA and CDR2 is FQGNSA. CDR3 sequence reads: CASSPRLGGENTEAFF. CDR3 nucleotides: TGTGCCAGCAGCCCCCGTTTGGGGGGGGAGAACACTGAAGCTTTCTTT. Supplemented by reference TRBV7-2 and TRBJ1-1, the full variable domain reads GAGVSQSPSNKVTEKGKDVELRCDPISGHTALYWYRQSLGQGLEFLIYFQGNSAPDKSGLPSDRFSAERTGGSVSTLTIQRTQQEDSAVYLCASSPRLGGENTEAFFGQGTRLTVV.

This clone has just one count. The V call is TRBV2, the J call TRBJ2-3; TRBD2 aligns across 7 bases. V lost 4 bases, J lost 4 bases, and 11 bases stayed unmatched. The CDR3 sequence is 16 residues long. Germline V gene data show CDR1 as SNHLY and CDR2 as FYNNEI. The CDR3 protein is CASSGGLGLAADTQYF. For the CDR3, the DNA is TGTGCCAGCAGTGGCGGGCTTGGGCTAGCGGCAGATACGCAGTATTTT.

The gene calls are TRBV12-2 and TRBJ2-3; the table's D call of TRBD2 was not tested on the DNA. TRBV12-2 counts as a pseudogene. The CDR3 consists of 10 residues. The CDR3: CASFTDTQYF. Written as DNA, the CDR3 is TGTGCAAGCTTCACAGATACGCAGTATTTT.

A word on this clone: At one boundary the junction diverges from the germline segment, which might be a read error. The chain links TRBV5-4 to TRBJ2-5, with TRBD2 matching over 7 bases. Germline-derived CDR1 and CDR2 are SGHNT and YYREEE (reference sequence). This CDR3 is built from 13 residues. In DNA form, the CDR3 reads TGTGCCAGCAGTTTGGGGGGAGGGGAGACCCAGTACTTC. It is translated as CASSLGGGETQYF.

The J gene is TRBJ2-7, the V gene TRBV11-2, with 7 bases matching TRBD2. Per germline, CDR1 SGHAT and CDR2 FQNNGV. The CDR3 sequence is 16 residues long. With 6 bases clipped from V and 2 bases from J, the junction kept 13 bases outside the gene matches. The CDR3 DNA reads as TGTGCCAGCAGTCAAGGGAGGGACCCCGGGGCCTACGAGCAGTACTTC. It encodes CASSQGRDPGAYEQYF.

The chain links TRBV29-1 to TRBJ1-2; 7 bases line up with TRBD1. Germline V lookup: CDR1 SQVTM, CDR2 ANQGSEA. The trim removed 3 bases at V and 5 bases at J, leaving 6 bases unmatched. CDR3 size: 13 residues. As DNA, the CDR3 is TGCAGCGTTGAGAGGACAGGTTTTTATGGCTACACCTTC. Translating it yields CSVERTGFYGYTF.